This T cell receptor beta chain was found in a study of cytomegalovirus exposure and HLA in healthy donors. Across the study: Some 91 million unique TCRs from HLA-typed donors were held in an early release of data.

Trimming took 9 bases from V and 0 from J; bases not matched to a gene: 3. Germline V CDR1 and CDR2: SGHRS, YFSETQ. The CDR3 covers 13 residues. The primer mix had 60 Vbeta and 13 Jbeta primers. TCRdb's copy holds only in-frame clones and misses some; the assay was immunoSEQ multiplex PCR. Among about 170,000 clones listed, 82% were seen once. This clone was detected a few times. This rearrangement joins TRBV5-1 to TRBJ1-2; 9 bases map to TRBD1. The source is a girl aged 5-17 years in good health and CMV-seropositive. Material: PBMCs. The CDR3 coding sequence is TGCGCCACCAGACAGGGGGCTAACTATGGCTACACCTTC. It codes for CATRQGANYGYTF. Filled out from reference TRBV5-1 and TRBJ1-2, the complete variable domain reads KAGVTQTPRYLIKTRGQQVTLSCSPISGHRSVSWYQQTPGQGLQFLFEYFSETQRNKGNFPGRFSGRQFSNSRSEMNVSTLELGDSALYLCATRQGANYGYTFGSGTRLTVV.